The entry below describes one TCR beta chain. The clone's antigen remains unknown. Per-base quality was not reported, and no clone a single base away is much larger than it. Participants in the prospective study were aged about 18 to 95 years, lived in more than 20 United States geographic areas, and enrolled through a virtual design. In the prospective study, cohorts were assigned on the basis of participant-reported clinical history obtained from a screening survey and a study questionnaire. In the prospective study, mobile phlebotomists collected whole blood, serum and a nasopharyngeal or oropharyngeal swab from each participant. Prospective study participants could optionally give additional blood draws and questionnaires over an approximately two-month period. Blood samples from the prospective study were shipped frozen or at room temperature prior to DNA extraction. The sample is drawn from a study of blood T cell repertoires in COVID-19 (TCRdb year 2020). Context from the whole study: The collaborator samples originated in the United States, Italy and Spain and spanned the acute and convalescent phases of COVID-19. Sample metadata almost always included a de-identified subject ID, COVID-19 status, age in years and sex. Where available, HLA class I and class II types were obtained from metadata supplied by the sample provider rather than from assay-based typing. The repertoires were released in a freely available public database intended as a resource for research on the immune response to SARS-CoV-2. The samples were drawn from two sources: the first 160 participants of the ongoing ImmuneRACE study, and 1,000 to 1,500 subjects contributed by 6 global collaborators. The prospective study material was composed of cDNA or gDNA derived from T cells, B-cell-depleted T cells, or PBMCs. The dataset comprised deeply sampled blood TCRbeta repertoires from subjects exposed to, actively infected with, or recovered from COVID-19. The study at large found these results: How much clinical and demographic metadata was included differed by source and by participant, and the metadata was provided uncurated.

TCRbeta CDR3 regions were amplified from genomic DNA using the immunoSEQ Assay, a bias-controlled multiplex PCR. Under the source paper's analysis protocol: The number of nucleated cells in each sample was estimated from the amplification of reference gene primers within the assay. To quantify the absolute abundance of each unique TCRbeta CDR3 rearrangement, sequence reads were collapsed and filtered. For each sample, productive Simpson clonality was calculated by taking the square root of Simpson's diversity index across productive rearrangements. The table comes from immuneACCESS by way of TCRdb, which keeps in-frame sequences with V and J called. Part of the clones is missing from these tables; in studies checked, under half for an unresolved V gene and the rest for unknown reasons. V and J calls and clone size are copied from that table; D and trimming were computed from the DNA. The sample table holds over 250,000 clones, of which about 86% were seen once. Jointly, the top ten make up about 4% of the sample.

This TCR was sampled from a man aged 30 to 45 with acute COVID-19. Sequencing input: PBMCs or T cells enriched from blood (not recorded which).

The CDR3 corresponds to CASSDRETATPQHF. DNA sequence: TGTGCCAGCAGTGATCGCGAGACAGCTACTCCCCAGCATTTT. The chain links TRBV2 with TRBJ1-5; TRBD1 could be the D gene, as 5 bases match. Looking up the germline V gene yields CDR1 SNHLY and CDR2 FYNNEI. The CDR3 runs 14 residues from the cysteine to the phenylalanine. The retained sequence is limited to the CDR3, 42 bases, with the frame set at the first base. V loses 3 bases of germline sequence and J loses 10 bases, and the interval between the two ends is 16 bases.